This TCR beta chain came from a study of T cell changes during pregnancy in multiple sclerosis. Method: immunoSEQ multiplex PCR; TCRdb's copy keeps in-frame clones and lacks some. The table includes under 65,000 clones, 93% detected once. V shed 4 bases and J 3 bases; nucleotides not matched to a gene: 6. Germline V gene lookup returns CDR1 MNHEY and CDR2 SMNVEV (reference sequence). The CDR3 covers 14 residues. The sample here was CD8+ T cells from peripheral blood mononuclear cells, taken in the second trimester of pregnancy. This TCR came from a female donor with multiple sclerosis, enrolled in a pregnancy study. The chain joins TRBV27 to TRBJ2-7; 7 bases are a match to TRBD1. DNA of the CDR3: TGTGCCAGCAGTTATCAGGGACAGCGCTACGAGCAGTACTTC. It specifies CASSYQGQRYEQYF.